Presented here are 2 T cell receptor beta chains from one specimen sequenced in a study of cytomegalovirus exposure and HLA in healthy donors. PCR employed 60 Vbeta and 13 Jbeta primers. Method: immunoSEQ multiplex PCR; TCRdb's copy keeps in-frame clones and lacks some. The table includes around 150,000 clones, over 75% detected once. The sample comprised PBMCs. Receptors originate from a young man in good health.

The chain carries TRBV9 and TRBJ1-2, with 8 nucleotides matching TRBD1. Germline CDR1 SGDLS, CDR2 YYNGEE. The CDR3 is made up of 14 amino acids. Trimming at V came to 5 bases and at J to 6 bases, leaving 9 bases not matched to a gene. In DNA, the CDR3 is TGTGCCAGCAGAGGCTGGACAGGGCGAGATGGCTACACCTTC. Translation gives CASRGWTGRDGYTF.

The chain combines TRBV11-3 with TRBJ2-5; 10 bases are shared with TRBD2. The V segment lost 0 bases and the J segment 5 bases; nucleotides outside the gene matches: 6. Germline V gene sequence: CDR1 SGHNT, CDR2 YENEEA. CDR3 size: 16 residues. CDR3 in amino acids: CASSLDGEREGETQYF. The CDR3 DNA is TGTGCCAGCAGCTTAGATGGCGAGCGGGAGGGTGAGACCCAGTACTTC.